Reported below is one T cell receptor (beta chain). This entry is derived from a study of identical twins. TCRdb called the 5' RACE reads again in MiXCR, with one record for every CDR3 protein. The table records 17,000 or so distinct CDR3 sequences, just under 70% of them present only once. Germline V gene data show CDR1 as MNHEY and CDR2 as SVGEGT. This CDR3 has 14 residues. Trimming cost V 4 bases and J 8 bases, with 14 bases left between them. This rearrangement joins TRBV6-2 or TRBV6-3 to TRBJ2-2, with D tentatively TRBD2 (6 bases). This receptor was obtained from a woman aged 18-35 years in good health. This table probably holds off-target reads from a library built for another chain. Sequenced material: memory (CD45RO+) T cells sorted from blood. The CDR3 DNA reads as TGTGCCAGCAGTTCTGCGGGACTTCTGGGGGAGCTGTTTTTT. This sequence encodes CASSSAGLLGELFF.